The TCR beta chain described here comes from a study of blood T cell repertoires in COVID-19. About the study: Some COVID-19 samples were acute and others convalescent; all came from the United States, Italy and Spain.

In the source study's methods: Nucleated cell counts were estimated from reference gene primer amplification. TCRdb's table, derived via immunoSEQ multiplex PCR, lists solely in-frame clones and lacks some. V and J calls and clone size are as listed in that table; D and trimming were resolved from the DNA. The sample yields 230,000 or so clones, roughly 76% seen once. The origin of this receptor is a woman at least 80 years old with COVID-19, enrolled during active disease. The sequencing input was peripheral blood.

CDR3: CASRPDRAGNTIYF. The CDR3 region has the DNA TGTGCCAGCAGACCGGACAGGGCTGGAAACACCATATATTTT. The rearrangement links TRBV7-8 to TRBJ1-3; TRBD1 agrees at 8 bases. The CDR3 covers 14 residues. The ends lost 6 bases at V and 2 bases at J; junction bases unmatched: 3. CDR1 and CDR2 (germline): SGHVS, FQNEAQ.